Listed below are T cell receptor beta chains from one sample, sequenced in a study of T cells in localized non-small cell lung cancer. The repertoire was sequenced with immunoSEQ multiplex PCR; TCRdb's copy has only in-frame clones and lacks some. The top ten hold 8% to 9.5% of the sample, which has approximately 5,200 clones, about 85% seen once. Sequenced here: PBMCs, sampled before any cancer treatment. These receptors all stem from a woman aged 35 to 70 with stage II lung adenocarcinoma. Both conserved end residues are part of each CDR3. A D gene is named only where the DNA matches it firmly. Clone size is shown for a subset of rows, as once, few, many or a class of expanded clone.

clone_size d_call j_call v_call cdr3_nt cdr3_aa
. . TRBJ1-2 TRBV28 TGTGCCAGCAGTTTGTCTTTTAAGTATGGCTACACCTTC CASSLSFKYGYTF
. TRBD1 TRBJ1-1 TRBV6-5 TGTGCCAGCAGTTTGGTCTGGACAGGGGACACTGAAGCTTTCTTT CASSLVWTGDTEAFF
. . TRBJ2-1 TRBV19 TGTGCCAGTAGCACGGGGTTCTACAATGAGCAGTTCTTC CASSTGFYNEQFF
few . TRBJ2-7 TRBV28 TGTGCCAGCAGTTTGACTGGTTCGTACGAGCAGTACTTC CASSLTGSYEQYF
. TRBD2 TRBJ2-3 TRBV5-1 TGCGCCAGCAGCTCTAGCGGGGGGGTAGATACGCAGTATTTT CASSSSGGVDTQYF
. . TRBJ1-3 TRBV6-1 TGTGCCAGCAGTGCCCAGGGCCTGAGCTCTGGAAACACCATATATTTT CASSAQGLSSGNTIYF
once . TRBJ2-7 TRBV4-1 TGCGCCAGCAGCCAAGAGCTTGCAGTCGAGCAGTACTTC CASSQELAVEQYF
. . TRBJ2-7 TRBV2 TGTGCCAGCAGTGGATCAGACAGAAACTCCTACGAGCAGTACTTC CASSGSDRNSYEQYF
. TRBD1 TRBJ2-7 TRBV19 TGTGCCAGTAGGCGGACAGGCGACCTAAACTACGAGCAGTACTTC CASRRTGDLNYEQYF
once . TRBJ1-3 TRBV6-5 TGTGCCAGCAGTACGGGGGGAAACACCATATATTTT CASSTGGNTIYF
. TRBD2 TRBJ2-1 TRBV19 TGTGCCAGTAGTCCGGGAGGGACCTACAATGAGCAGTTCTTC CASSPGGTYNEQFF
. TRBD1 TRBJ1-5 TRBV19 TGTGCCAGTAGTATATACCGGGACAGCTTGAATCAGCCCCAGCATTTT CASSIYRDSLNQPQHF
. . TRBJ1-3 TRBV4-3 TGCGCCAGCAGCCAAGAATCGGGGGCAGGGGGAAACACCATATATTTT CASSQESGAGGNTIYF
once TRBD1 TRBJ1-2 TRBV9 TGTGCCAGCAGCGTAGGCGCGACAGGGGGCTATGGCTACACCTTC CASSVGATGGYGYTF
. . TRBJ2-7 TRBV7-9 TGTGCCAGCAGCTCTACTGACAGGCGGACCTACGAGCAGTACTTC CASSSTDRRTYEQYF
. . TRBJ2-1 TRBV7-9 TGTGCCAGCAGCTTAGTTGGGGCGAATGAGCAGTTCTTC CASSLVGANEQFF
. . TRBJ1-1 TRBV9 TGTGCCAGCAGCGGATTGAACACTGAAGCTTTCTTT CASSGLNTEAFF
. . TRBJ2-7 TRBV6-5 TGTGCCAGCAGTTACTCGGCCCTTACTAGAGACGAGCAGTACTTC CASSYSALTRDEQYF
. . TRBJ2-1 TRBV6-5 TGTGCCAGCAGTTACTCCTTTTCCAGCTCCTACAATGAGCAGTTCTTC CASSYSFSSSYNEQFF
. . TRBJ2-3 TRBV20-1 TGCGGTGCTTTGGGGGTAGATACGCAGTATTTT CGALGVDTQYF
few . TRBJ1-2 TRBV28 TGTGCCAGCATGAGTCTTACCCGCGAGGGCTACACCTTC CASMSLTREGYTF
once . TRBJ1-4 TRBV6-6 TGTGCCAGCACCCTTGCGACTAATGAAAAACTGTTTTTT CASTLATNEKLFF
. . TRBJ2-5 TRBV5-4 TGTGCCAGCAGCTTGGAAGCGTGGGAGACCCAGTACTTC CASSLEAWETQYF
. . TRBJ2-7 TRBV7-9 TGTGCCAGCAGCCCAAGCCCCGGGCGATTCTACGAGCAGTACTTC CASSPSPGRFYEQYF
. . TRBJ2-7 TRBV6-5 TGTGCCAGCGGCTTGACTGGATCCTACGAGCAGTACTTC CASGLTGSYEQYF
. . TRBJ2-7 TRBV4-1 TGCGCCAGCAGCGCCCATCAGGAGCAGTACTTC CASSAHQEQYF
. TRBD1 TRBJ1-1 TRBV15 TGTGCCACCAGCAGGTGGGCAGGGGGGACCACTGAAGCTTTCTTT CATSRWAGGTTEAFF
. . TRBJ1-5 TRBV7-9 TGTGCCAGCAGCTTAATCGTCCGGGGCACGCTCGGCAATCAGCCCCAGCATTTT CASSLIVRGTLGNQPQHF
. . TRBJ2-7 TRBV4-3 TGCGCCAGCAGCCAAGGGGGACTCACTGGCTACGAGCAGTACTTC CASSQGGLTGYEQYF
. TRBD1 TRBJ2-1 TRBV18 TGTGCCAGCTCACCACAGGGACAGCTATACAATGAGCAGTTCTTC CASSPQGQLYNEQFF
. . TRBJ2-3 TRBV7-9 TGTGCCAGCAGCGCTGACCCGGGGGGCGCAGATACGCAGTATTTT CASSADPGGADTQYF
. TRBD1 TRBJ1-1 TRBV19 TGTGCCAGTAGTTCTGGACCCGGGACAGGGATTCGGACTGAAGCTTTCTTT CASSSGPGTGIRTEAFF
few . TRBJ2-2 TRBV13 TGTGCCAGCAGCGCCCAAGGAGAGGAGCTGTTTTTT CASSAQGEELFF
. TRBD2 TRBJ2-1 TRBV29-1 TGCAGCGTTGTAGGGGCTAGCGGTATGGGGGATGAGCAGTTCTTC CSVVGASGMGDEQFF
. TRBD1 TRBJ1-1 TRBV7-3 TGTGCCAGCAGCTCGACAGGGCGAGACTTT CASSSTGRDF
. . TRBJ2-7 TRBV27 TGTGCCAGCAGACACAGAACAATCCCGACAGGTCCCCTCCGGACCTACGAGCAGTACTTC CASRHRTIPTGPLRTYEQYF
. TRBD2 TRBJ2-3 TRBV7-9 TGTGCCAGCAGCTTAGGGTTAGGCGGGAGGGGAGATACGCAGTATTTT CASSLGLGGRGDTQYF
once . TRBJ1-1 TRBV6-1 TGTGCCAGCGCGGGACACGGCGTTGGTGAAGCTTTCTTT CASAGHGVGEAFF
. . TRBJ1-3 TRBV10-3 TGTGCCATCAGTGAGTCGAGACTACAAGCTGGAAACACCATATATTTT CAISESRLQAGNTIYF
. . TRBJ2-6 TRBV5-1 TGCGCCAGCAGCTTGGGTCACTCTGGGGCCAACGTCCTGACTTTC CASSLGHSGANVLTF
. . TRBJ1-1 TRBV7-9 TGTGCCAGCAGTCTCACTCGGACAGTCAACACTGAAGCTTTCTTT CASSLTRTVNTEAFF
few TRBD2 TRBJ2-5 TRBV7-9 TGTGCCAGCAGTCCTAGCGGGGTCGAGACCCAGTACTTC CASSPSGVETQYF
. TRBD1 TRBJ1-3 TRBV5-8 TGTGCCAGCAGCTTGAAGTGGACAGGGGTGGCCACCATATATTTT CASSLKWTGVATIYF
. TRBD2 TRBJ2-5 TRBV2 TGTGCCAGCAGTGCCCGACTAGCGGGGCAAGAGACCCAGTACTTC CASSARLAGQETQYF
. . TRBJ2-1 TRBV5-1 TGCGCCAGCAGCTTGGGAGGGAGGATGGCAGGGAGGAATGAGCAGTTCTTC CASSLGGRMAGRNEQFF
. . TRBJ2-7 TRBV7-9 TGTGCCAGCAGCTTACAGGGGGGGACCTACGAGCAGTACTTC CASSLQGGTYEQYF
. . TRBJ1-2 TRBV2 TGTGCCAGCAGCGAGGGATTTAACTATGGCTACACCTTC CASSEGFNYGYTF
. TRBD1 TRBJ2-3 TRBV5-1 TGCGCCAGCAGCTTTCAGACAGGGGACACAGATACGCAGTATTTT CASSFQTGDTDTQYF
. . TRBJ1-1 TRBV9 TGTGCCAGCAGCTCCAACCCGAACACTGAAGCTTTCTTT CASSSNPNTEAFF
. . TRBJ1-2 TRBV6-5 TGTGCCAGCAGTTCCAGAGGCCCCAACGGCTACACCTTC CASSSRGPNGYTF